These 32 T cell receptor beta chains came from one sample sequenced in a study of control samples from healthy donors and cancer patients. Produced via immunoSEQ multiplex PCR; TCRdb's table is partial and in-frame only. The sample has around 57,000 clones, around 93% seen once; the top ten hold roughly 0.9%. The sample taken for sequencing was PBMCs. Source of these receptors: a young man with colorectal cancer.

The CDR3 loop is CASRGLLDTEAFF. The CDR3 nucleotides are TGTGCCAGTAGGGGGCTCTTGGACACTGAAGCTTTCTTT. The gene calls are TRBV27 and TRBJ1-1, with TRBD1 identical over 7 bases. The germline V gene has CDR1 MNHEY and CDR2 SMNVEV (reference sequence). V shed 9 bases and J 3 bases; nucleotides not matched to a gene: 7. The CDR3 has 13 residues.

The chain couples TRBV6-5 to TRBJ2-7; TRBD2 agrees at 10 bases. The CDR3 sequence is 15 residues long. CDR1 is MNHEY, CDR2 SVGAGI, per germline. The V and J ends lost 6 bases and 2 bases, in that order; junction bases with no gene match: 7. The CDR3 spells CASRPSGGGTYEQYF. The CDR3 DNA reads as TGTGCCAGCAGACCCAGCGGGGGGGGCACCTACGAGCAGTACTTC.

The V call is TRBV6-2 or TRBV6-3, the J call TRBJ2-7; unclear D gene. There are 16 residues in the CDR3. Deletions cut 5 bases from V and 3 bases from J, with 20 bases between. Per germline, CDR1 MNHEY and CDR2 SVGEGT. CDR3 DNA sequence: TGTGCCAGCAGTACCTATATTGGTAAGGGAAGCTACGAGCAGTACTTC. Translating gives CASSTYIGKGSYEQYF.

Here the CDR3 reads CASSTRQKDTQYF. The CDR3 DNA sequence: TGTGCCAGTAGTACCAGACAGAAAGATACGCAGTATTTT. The chain recombines TRBV19 with TRBJ2-3; D perhaps matches TRBD1 (5 bases). Trimming left V 4 bases short and J 5 bases short, with 10 bases between. The CDR3 runs 13 residues. Germline CDR1 reads LNHDA; CDR2 reads SQIVND (reference sequence). The full variable domain, its missing parts supplied by reference TRBV19 and TRBJ2-3, is DGGITQSPKYLFRKEGQNVTLSCEQNLNHDAMYWYRQDPGQGLRLIYYSQIVNDFQKGDIAEGYSVSREKKESFPLTVTSAQKNPTAFYLCASSTRQKDTQYFGPGTRLTVL.

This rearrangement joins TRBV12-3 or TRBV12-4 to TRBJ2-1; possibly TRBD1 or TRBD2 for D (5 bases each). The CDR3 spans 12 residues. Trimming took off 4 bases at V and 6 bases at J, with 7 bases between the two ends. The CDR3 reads CASSWGSNEQFF. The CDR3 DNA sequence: TGTGCCAGCAGTTGGGGGAGCAATGAGCAGTTCTTC.

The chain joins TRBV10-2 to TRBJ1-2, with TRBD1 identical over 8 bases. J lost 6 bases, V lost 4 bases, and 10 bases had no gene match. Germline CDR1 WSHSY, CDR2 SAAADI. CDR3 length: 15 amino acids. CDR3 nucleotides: TGCGCCAGCAGTGGGGCTGGACAGGGAGGAAATGGCTACACCTTC. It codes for CASSGAGQGGNGYTF.

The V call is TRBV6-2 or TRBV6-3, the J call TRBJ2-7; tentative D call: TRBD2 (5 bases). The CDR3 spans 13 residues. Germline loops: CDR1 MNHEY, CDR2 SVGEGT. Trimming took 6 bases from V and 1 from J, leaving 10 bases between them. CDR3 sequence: CASSRAASYEQYV. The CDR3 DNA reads TGTGCCAGCAGCAGAGCGGCTTCCTACGAGCAGTACGTC.

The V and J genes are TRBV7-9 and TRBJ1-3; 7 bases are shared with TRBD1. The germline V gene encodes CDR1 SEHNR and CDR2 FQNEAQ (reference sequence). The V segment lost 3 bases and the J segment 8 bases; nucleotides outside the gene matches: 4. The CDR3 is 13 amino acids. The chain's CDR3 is CASSLRGRDTIYF. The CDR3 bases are TGTGCCAGCAGCTTGAGGGGGCGAGACACCATATATTTT.

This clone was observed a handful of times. DNA of the CDR3: TGCAGCGTTGAAGAGGATAGGGGGGATACGCAGTATTTT. It is translated as CSVEEDRGDTQYF. V gene TRBV29-1 combines with J gene TRBJ2-3, with D possibly TRBD1 on 6 matching bases. CDR1 is SQVTM, CDR2 ANQGSEA, per germline. This CDR3 has 13 amino acids. Trimming shortened V by 0 bases and J by 6 bases, and 10 bases separated the two germline ends.

CDR3 loop: CASSTTGNYGYTF. CDR3 bases: TGTGCCAGCAGTACGACAGGGAACTATGGCTACACCTTC. The rearrangement uses TRBV2 and TRBJ1-2; 7 bases match TRBD1. CDR1 and CDR2 from the germline V gene are SNHLY and FYNNEI. Trimming cost V 5 bases and J 2 bases; bases outside gene matches: 2. The CDR3 runs 13 residues.

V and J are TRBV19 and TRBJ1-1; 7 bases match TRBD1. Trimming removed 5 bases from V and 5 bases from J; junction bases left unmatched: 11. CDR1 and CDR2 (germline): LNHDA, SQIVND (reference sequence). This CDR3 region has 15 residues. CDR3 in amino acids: CASSPWEGAVTEAFF. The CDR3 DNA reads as TGTGCCAGTAGTCCCTGGGAGGGGGCAGTTACTGAAGCTTTCTTT. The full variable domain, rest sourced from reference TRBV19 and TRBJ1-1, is DGGITQSPKYLFRKEGQNVTLSCEQNLNHDAMYWYRQDPGQGLRLIYYSQIVNDFQKGDIAEGYSVSREKKESFPLTVTSAQKNPTAFYLCASSPWEGAVTEAFFGQGTRLTVV.

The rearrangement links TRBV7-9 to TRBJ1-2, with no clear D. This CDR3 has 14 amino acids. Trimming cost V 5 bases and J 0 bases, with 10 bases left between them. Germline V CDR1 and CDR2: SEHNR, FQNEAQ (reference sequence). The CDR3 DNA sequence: TGTGCCAGCAGCCATAATTACCCTAACTATGGCTACACCTTC. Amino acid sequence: CASSHNYPNYGYTF.

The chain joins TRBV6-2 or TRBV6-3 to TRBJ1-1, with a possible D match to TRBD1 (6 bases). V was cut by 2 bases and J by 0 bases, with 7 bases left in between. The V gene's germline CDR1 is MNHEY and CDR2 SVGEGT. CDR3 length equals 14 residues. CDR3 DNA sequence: TGTGCCAGCAGTTACAGGGGGTTGAACACTGAAGCTTTCTTT. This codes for CASSYRGLNTEAFF.

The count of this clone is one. CDR3: CASSPGAGDQETQYF. CDR3 sequence (DNA): TGTGCCAGTTCTCCAGGGGCAGGGGACCAAGAGACCCAGTACTTC. The chain joins TRBV19 to TRBJ2-5, with D perhaps TRBD1 (6 bases). The V and J ends lost 8 bases and 0 bases respectively, with 16 bases between them. Germline loops: CDR1 LNHDA, CDR2 SQIVND (reference sequence). The CDR3 is made up of 15 amino acids. The whole variable domain, remainder taken from reference TRBV19 and TRBJ2-5, is DGGITQSPKYLFRKEGQNVTLSCEQNLNHDAMYWYRQDPGQGLRLIYYSQIVNDFQKGDIAEGYSVSREKKESFPLTVTSAQKNPTAFYLCASSPGAGDQETQYFGPGTRLLVL.

In DNA form, the CDR3 reads TGCGCCAGCAGCTTGGGATTGCTGGTAGGACAGGGCGCTGAAGCTTTCTTT. It is translated as CASSLGLLVGQGAEAFF. V gene TRBV5-1 combines with J gene TRBJ1-1, with 8 bases lining up with TRBD1. V trimming: 0 bases; J trimming: 6 bases; junction bases outside the gene matches: 13. This CDR3 has 17 amino acids. CDR1 and CDR2 (germline): SGHRS, YFSETQ.

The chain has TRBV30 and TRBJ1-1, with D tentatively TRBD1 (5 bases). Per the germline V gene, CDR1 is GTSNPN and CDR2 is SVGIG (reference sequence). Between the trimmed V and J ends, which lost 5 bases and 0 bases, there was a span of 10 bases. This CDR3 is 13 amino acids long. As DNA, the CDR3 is TGTGCCTGGGGAGGGACTCTGAACACTGAAGCTTTCTTT. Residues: CAWGGTLNTEAFF.

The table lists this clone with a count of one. CDR3 DNA sequence: TGTGCCTGGAGCAGGGGGCCTGAAGCTTTCTTT. This sequence encodes CAWSRGPEAFF. The V gene is TRBV30, the J gene TRBJ1-1, with 8 bases lining up with TRBD1. CDR1 GTSNPN and CDR2 SVGIG come from the germline V gene (reference sequence). Losses at the gene ends were 3 bases for V and 6 bases for J; bases not matched to a gene: 0. This CDR3 has 11 amino acids. Looking up the rest from reference TRBV30 and TRBJ1-1 gives the full variable domain: SQTIHQWPATLVQPVGSPLSLECTVEGTSNPNLYWYRQAAGRGLQLLFYSVGIGQISSEVPQNLSASRPQDRQFILSSKKLLLSDSGFYLCAWSRGPEAFFGQGTRLTVV.

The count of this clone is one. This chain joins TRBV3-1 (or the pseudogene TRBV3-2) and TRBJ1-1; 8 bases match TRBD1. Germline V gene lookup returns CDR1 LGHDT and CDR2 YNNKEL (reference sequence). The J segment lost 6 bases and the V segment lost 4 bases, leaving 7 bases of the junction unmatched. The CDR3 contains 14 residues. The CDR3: CASSRLDRVAEAFF. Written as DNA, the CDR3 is TGTGCCAGCAGCCGCCTGGACAGGGTAGCTGAAGCTTTCTTT.

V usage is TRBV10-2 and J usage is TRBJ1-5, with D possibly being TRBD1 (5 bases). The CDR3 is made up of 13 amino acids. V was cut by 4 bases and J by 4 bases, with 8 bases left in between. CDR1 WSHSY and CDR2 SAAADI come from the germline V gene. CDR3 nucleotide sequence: TGCGCCAGCAGTGTGCGGGGGAATCAGCCCCAGCATTTT. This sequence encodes CASSVRGNQPQHF.

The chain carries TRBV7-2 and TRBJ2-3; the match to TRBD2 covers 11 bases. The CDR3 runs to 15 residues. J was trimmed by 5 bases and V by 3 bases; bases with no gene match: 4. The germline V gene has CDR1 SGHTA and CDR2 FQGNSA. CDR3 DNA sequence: TGTGCCAGCAGCTTTATGGGACTAGCGGTAGATACGCAGTATTTT. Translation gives CASSFMGLAVDTQYF.

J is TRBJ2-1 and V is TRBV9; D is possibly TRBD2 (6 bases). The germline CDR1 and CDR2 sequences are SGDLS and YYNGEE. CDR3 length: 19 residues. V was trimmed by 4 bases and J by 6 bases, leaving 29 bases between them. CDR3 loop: CASSPTPTSPGLIGNEQFF. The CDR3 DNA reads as TGTGCCAGCAGCCCTACACCAACGTCCCCGGGACTGATCGGCAATGAGCAGTTCTTC.

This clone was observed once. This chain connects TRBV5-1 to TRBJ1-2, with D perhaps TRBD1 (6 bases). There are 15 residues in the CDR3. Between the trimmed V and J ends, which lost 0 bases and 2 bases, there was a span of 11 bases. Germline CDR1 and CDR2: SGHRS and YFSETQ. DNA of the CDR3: TGCGCCAGCAGCTTGGAGGGGGGGGGCAACTATGGCTACACCTTC. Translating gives CASSLEGGGNYGYTF.

CDR3 DNA sequence: TGTGCCAGCAGCTTGGGAGGGGGGAAAACTGAAGCTTTCTTT. The encoded protein is CASSLGGGKTEAFF. This chain connects TRBV7-9 to TRBJ1-1, with a possible D match to TRBD1 (6 bases). The CDR3 extends over 14 amino acids. Germline lookup yields CDR1 SEHNR and CDR2 FQNEAQ (reference sequence). V was trimmed by 3 bases and J by 5 bases, leaving 13 bases between them.

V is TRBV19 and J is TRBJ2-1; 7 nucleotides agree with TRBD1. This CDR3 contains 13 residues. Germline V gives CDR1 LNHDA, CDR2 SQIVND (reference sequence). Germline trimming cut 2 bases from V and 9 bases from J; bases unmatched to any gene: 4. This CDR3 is CASSINRGTEQFF. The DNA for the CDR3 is TGTGCCAGTAGTATAAACAGGGGCACTGAGCAGTTCTTC.

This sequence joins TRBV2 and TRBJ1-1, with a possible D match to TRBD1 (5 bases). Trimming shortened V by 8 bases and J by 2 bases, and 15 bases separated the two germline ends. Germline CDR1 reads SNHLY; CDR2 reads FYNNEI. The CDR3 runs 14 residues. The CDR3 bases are TGTGCCAGCGATCGGGGCAGTAAAAACACTGAAGCTTTCTTT. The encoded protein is CASDRGSKNTEAFF.

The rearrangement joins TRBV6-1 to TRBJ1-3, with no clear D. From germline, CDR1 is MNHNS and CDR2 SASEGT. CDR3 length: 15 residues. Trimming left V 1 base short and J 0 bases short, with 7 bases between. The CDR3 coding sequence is TGTGCCAGCAGTGAAGGGCGAATCTCTGGAAACACCATATATTTT. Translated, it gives CASSEGRISGNTIYF.

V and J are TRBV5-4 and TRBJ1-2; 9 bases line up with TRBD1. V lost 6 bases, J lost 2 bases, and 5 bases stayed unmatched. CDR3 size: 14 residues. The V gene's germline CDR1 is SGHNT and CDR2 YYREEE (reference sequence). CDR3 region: CASTLDRGNYGYTF. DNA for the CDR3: TGTGCCAGCACCCTAGACAGGGGGAACTATGGCTACACCTTC.

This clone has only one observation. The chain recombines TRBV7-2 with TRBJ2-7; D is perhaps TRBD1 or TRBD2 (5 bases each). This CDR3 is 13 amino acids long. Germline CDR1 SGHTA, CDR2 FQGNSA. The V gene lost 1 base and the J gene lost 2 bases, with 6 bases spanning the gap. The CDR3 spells CASSLGDPYEQYF. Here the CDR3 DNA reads TGTGCCAGCAGCTTAGGGGACCCCTACGAGCAGTACTTC.

DNA for the CDR3: TGTGCCAGCAGTCCTCTGAAGACAGTATTGAACACTGAAGCTTTCTTT. It codes for CASSPLKTVLNTEAFF. The chain has TRBV27 and TRBJ1-1, with a weak D call TRBD1 (5 bases). Germline CDR1 and CDR2: MNHEY and SMNVEV (reference sequence). Trimming took off 5 bases at V and 0 bases at J, with 16 bases between the two ends. The CDR3 is 16 amino acids.

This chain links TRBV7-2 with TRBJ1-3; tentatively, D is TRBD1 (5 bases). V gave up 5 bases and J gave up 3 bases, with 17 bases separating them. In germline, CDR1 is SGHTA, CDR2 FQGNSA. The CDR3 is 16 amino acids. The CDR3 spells CASSHGAPGNGNTIYF. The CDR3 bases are TGTGCCAGCAGCCACGGGGCCCCGGGTAATGGAAACACCATATATTTT.

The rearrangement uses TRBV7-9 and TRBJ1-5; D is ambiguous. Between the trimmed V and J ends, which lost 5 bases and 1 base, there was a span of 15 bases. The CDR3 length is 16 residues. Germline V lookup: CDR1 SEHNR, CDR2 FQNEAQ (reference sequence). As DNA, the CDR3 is TGTGCCAGCAGCCTTAGCCGTGCCGGCAGCAATCAGCCCCAGCATTTT. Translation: CASSLSRAGSNQPQHF. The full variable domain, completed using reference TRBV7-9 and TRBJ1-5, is DTGVSQNPRHKITKRGQNVTFRCDPISEHNRLYWYRQTLGQGPEFLTYFQNEAQLEKSRLLSDRFSAERPKGSFSTLEIQRTEQGDSAMYLCASSLSRAGSNQPQHFGDGTRLSIL.

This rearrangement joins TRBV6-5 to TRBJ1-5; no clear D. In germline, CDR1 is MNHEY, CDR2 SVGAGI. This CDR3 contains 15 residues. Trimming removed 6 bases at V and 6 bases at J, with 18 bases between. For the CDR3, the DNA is TGTGCCAGCAGCCCCGAAAGAGGAGGGCCTCAGCCCCAGCATTTT. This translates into CASSPERGGPQPQHF.